This T cell receptor beta chain was found in a study of ipilimumab plus nivolumab after autologous stem cell transplantation. Study information: DLBCL patients had primary refractory or relapsed disease.

For this clone: This may arise from a read error, as a much more abundant clone is one base away.

Method: immunoSEQ multiplex PCR; TCRdb's copy keeps in-frame clones and lacks some. This table holds approximately 20,000 clones, over 70% found once. Through week 26, nivolumab 3 mg/kg IV was given weeks 1, 4, 7, 10, then biweekly. V lost 6 bases, J lost 5 bases, and 20 bases lay in between. The CDR3 runs 15 residues. The chain employs TRBV23-1 and TRBJ2-7; TRBD2 might be the D (6 bases). TRBV23-1 falls under the ORF class, with uncertain function. The clonotype was recovered from a male donor with diffuse large B-cell lymphoma. Specimen: PBMCs, collected in a trial of ipilimumab plus nivolumab as post-transplant consolidation. The CDR3 DNA is TGCGCCAGCAGCCAAGGGGACCGCTCGGGGGACGAGCAGTACTTC. The encoded protein is CASSQGDRSGDEQYF.